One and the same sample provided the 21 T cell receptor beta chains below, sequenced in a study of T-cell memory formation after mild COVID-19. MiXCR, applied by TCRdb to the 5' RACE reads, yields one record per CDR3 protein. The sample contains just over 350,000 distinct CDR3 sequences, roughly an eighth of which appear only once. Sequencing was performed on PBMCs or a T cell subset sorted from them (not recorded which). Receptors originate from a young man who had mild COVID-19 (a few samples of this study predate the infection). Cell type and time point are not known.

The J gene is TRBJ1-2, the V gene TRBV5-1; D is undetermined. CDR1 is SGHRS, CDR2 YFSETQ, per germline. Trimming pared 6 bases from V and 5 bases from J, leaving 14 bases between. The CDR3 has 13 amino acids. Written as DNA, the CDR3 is TGCGCCAGCAACCTCAGCCAAGATTATGGCTACACCTTC. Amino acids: CASNLSQDYGYTF.

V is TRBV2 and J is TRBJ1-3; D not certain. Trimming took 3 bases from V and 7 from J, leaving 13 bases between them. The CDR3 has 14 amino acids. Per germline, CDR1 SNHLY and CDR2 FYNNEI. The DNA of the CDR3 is TGTGCCAGCAGTGATTTTCGCGGCGGGAACACCATATATTTT. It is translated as CASSDFRGGNTIYF. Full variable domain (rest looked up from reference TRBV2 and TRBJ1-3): EPEVTQTPSHQVTQMGQEVILRCVPISNHLYFYWYRQILGQKVEFLVSFYNNEISEKSEIFDDQFSVERPDGSNFTLKIRSTKLEDSAMYFCASSDFRGGNTIYFGEGSWLTVV.

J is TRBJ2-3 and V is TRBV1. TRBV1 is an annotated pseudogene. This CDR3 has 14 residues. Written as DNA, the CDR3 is TGCACCAGCAGCCTACCGACCGTGACAGATACGCAGTATTTT. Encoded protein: CTSSLPTVTDTQYF.

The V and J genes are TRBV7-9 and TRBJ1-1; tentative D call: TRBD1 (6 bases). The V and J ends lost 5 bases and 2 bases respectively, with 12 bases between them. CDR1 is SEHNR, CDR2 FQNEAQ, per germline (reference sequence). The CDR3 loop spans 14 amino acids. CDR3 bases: TGTGCCAGCAGCCCTTGGACAGATAACACTGAAGCTTTCTTT. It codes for CASSPWTDNTEAFF.

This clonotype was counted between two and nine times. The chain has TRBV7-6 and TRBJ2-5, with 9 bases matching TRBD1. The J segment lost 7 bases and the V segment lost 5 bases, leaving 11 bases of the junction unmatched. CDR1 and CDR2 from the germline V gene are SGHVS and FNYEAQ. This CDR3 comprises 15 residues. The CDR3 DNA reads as TGTGCCAGCAGCCCCCAGGACAGGGGAGGGGGGACCCAGTACTTC. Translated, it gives CASSPQDRGGGTQYF.

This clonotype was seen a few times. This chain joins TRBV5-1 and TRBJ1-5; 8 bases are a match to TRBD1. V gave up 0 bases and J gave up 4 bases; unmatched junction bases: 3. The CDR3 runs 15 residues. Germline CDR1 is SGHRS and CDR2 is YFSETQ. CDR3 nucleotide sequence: TGCGCCAGCAGCTTGGGGACAGGGAGAAATCAGCCCCAGCATTTT. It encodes CASSLGTGRNQPQHF.

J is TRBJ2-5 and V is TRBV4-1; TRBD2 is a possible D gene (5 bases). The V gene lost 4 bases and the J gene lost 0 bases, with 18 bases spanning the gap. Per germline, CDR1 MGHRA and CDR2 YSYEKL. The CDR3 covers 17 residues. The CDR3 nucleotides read TGCGCCAGCAGCCCGCGGGTTCCCCTTCAGTACCAAGAGACCCAGTACTTC. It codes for CASSPRVPLQYQETQYF.

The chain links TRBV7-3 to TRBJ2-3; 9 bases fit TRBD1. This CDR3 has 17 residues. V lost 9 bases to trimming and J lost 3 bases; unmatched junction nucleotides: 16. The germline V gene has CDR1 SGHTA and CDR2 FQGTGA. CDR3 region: CASQENPGQGMTDTQYF. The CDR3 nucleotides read TGTGCCAGTCAGGAGAATCCGGGACAGGGAATGACAGATACGCAGTATTTT.

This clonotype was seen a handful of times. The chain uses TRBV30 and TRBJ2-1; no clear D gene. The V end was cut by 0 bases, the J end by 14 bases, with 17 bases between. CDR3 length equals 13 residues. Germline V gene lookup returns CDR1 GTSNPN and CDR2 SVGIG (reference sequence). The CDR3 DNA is TGTGCCTGGAGTGTACAAGAGGTCAGCTCTGAGTTCTTC. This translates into CAWSVQEVSSEFF.

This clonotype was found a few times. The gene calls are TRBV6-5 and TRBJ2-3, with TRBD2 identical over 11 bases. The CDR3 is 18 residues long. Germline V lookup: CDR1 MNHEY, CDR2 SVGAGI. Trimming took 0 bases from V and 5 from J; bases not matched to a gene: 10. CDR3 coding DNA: TGTGCCAGCAGTTACTCGCTAGCGGGGGGCCTCGGGGGAGATACGCAGTATTTT. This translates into CASSYSLAGGLGGDTQYF.

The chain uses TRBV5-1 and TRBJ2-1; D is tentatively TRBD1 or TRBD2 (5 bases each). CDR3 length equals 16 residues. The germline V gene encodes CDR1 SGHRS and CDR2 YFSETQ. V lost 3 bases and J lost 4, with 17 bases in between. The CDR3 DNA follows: TGCGCCAGCAGCTGGGGGACCGCAAAAGATTACAATGAGCAGTTCTTC. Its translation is CASSWGTAKDYNEQFF.

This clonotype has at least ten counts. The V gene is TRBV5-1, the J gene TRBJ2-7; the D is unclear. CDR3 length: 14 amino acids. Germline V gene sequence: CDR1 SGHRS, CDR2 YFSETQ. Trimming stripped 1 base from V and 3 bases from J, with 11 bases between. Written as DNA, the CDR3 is TGCGCCAGCAGCTTGACGGTGACACTCTACGAGCAGTACTTC. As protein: CASSLTVTLYEQYF.

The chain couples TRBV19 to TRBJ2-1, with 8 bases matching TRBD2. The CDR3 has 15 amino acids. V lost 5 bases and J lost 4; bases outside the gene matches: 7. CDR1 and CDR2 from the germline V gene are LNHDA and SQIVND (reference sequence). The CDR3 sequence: CASSASSGSYNEQFF. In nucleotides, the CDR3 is TGTGCCAGTAGTGCTTCTAGCGGGTCATACAATGAGCAGTTCTTC. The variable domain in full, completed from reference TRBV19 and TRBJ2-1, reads DGGITQSPKYLFRKEGQNVTLSCEQNLNHDAMYWYRQDPGQGLRLIYYSQIVNDFQKGDIAEGYSVSREKKESFPLTVTSAQKNPTAFYLCASSASSGSYNEQFFGPGTRLTVL.

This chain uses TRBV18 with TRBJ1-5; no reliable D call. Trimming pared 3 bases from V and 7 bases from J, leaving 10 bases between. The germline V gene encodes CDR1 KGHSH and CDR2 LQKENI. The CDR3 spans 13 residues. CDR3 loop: CASSPEAGQPQHF. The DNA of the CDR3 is TGTGCCAGCTCACCCGAGGCGGGCCAGCCCCAGCATTTT.

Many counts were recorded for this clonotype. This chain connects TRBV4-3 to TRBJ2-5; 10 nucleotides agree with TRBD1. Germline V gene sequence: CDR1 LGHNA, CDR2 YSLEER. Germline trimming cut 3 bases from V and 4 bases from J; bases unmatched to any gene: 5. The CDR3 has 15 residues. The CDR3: CASSHGGQGGETQYF. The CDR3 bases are TGCGCCAGCAGCCATGGTGGACAGGGGGGAGAGACCCAGTACTTC.

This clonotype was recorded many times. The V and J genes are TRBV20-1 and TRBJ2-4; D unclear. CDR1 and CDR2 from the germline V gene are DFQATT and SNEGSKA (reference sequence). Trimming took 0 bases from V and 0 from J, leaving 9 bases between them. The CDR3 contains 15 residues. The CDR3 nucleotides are TGCAGTGCTAGAGAAGCTACCTTAGCCAAAAACATTCAGTACTTC. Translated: CSAREATLAKNIQYF.

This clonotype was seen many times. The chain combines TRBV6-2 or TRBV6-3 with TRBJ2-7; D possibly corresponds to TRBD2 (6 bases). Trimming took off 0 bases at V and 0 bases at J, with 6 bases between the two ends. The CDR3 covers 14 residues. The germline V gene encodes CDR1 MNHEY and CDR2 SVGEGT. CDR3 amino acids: CASSYSTSSYEQYV. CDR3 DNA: TGTGCCAGCAGTTACTCGACTAGCTCCTACGAGCAGTACGTC.

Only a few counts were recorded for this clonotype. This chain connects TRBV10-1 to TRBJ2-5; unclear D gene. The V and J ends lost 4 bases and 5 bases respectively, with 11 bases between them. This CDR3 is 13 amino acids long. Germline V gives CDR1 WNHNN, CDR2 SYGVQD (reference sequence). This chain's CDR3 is CASSGSHKETQYF. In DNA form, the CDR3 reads TGCGCCAGCAGTGGGAGCCATAAGGAGACCCAGTACTTC.

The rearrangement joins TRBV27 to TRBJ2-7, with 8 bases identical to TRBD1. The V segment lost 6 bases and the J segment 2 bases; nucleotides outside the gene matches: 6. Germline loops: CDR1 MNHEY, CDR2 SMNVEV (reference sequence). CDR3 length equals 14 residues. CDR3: CASSHGQGAYEQYF. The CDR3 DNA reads TGTGCCAGCAGCCACGGACAGGGAGCCTACGAGCAGTACTTC.

The CDR3 bases are TGTGCCAGCAGTTTGCAGGGGGGGATAGATACGCAGTATTTT. As protein: CASSLQGGIDTQYF. The genes are TRBV27 and TRBJ2-3; D possibly uses TRBD1 or TRBD2 (7 bases each). V was trimmed by 3 bases and J by 5 bases, leaving 12 bases between them. CDR3 length: 14 amino acids. Germline V lookup: CDR1 MNHEY, CDR2 SMNVEV (reference sequence).

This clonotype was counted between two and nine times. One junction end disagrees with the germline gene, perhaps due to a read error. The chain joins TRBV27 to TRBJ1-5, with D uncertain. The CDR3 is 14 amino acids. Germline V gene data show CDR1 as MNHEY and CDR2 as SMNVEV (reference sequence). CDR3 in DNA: TGTGCCAGCAGTTTGGCCCCGATAGATCAACCCCAGCATTTT. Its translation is CASSLAPIDQPQHF.